What follows are 23 T cell receptor beta chains derived from one specimen sequenced in a study of blood T cell repertoires in COVID-19. Clones were read by immunoSEQ multiplex PCR, and TCRdb kept only the in-frame ones, dropping some. Of about 220,000 clones listed, 75% to 85% were seen once; the top ten hold about 13%. Sequenced input: peripheral blood. Receptors originate from a human donor in a cohort sampled during active COVID-19.

This clone was detected many times. The CDR3 sequence: CASSSSGLAAYEQYF. The CDR3 region has the DNA TGCGCCAGCAGTTCGTCGGGACTAGCGGCCTACGAGCAGTACTTC. This chain links TRBV5-1 with TRBJ2-7; 11 nucleotides line up with TRBD2. Germline V lookup: CDR1 SGHRS, CDR2 YFSETQ. V lost 5 bases and J lost 2; bases outside the gene matches: 6. The CDR3 loop spans 15 amino acids.

The chain recombines TRBV19 with TRBJ1-1, with D possibly being TRBD1 (5 bases). The CDR3 spans 14 residues. The germline V gene has CDR1 LNHDA and CDR2 SQIVND (reference sequence). The V and J ends lost 9 bases and 1 base respectively, with 15 bases between them. The DNA for the CDR3 is TGTGCCAGAGGGAGGGGAGTTGAGAACACTGAAGCTTTCTTT. Amino acid sequence: CARGRGVENTEAFF.

The gene calls are TRBV28 and TRBJ2-7, with 7 bases aligning to TRBD1. The CDR3 consists of 14 residues. The trim removed 5 bases at V and 6 bases at J, leaving 10 bases unmatched. Per germline, CDR1 MDHEN and CDR2 SYDVKM. CDR3 DNA: TGTGCCAGCAGTCAAAGGACAGGATTTCGCGAGCAGTACTTC. It is translated as CASSQRTGFREQYF.

The chain uses TRBV19 and TRBJ1-3; D gene uncertain. The germline CDR1 and CDR2 sequences are LNHDA and SQIVND (reference sequence). The CDR3 length is 16 residues. V lost 3 bases to trimming and J lost 2 bases, with 14 bases between them. Written as DNA, the CDR3 is TGTGCCAGTAGTATTGGTCCCTACTCTGCTGGAAACACCATATATTTT. As protein: CASSIGPYSAGNTIYF.

The V call is TRBV21-1, the J call TRBJ2-5; TRBD1 is taken as the D call from the table, unchecked against the DNA. TRBV21-1 is reported as a pseudogene. CDR3 length: 19 amino acids. CDR3 DNA: TGTGCCAGCAGCAAATTCAACCGGACAGGGTCGCGGTTGGGTGAGACCCAGTACTTC. This sequence encodes CASSKFNRTGSRLGETQYF.

J is TRBJ1-2 and V is TRBV19; D gene unclear. Germline CDR1 is LNHDA and CDR2 is SQIVND (reference sequence). CDR3 length equals 13 residues. The V end was cut by 6 bases, the J end by 8 bases, with 16 bases between. The CDR3 spells CASSLRRVRGYTF. The CDR3 DNA follows: TGTGCCAGTAGCCTTAGGAGGGTTCGGGGCTACACCTTC.

The chain carries TRBV29-1 and TRBJ2-1, with D perhaps TRBD1 (5 bases). The CDR3 spans 15 residues. In germline, CDR1 is SQVTM, CDR2 ANQGSEA. V was pared by 4 bases and J by 6 bases, with 19 bases between. The CDR3 coding sequence is TGCAGCGTTGCTTCGGCAGGGTTGGTGGGCAATGAGCAGTTCTTC. Translation gives CSVASAGLVGNEQFF.

This sequence joins TRBV6-2 or TRBV6-3 and TRBJ2-3; 12 nucleotides match TRBD2. The CDR3 runs 16 residues. The germline V gene has CDR1 MNHEY and CDR2 SVGEGT. The V segment lost 6 bases and the J segment 3 bases; nucleotides outside the gene matches: 7. DNA of the CDR3: TGTGCCAGCAGCCCCGGACTAGCGGGGAGTACAGATACGCAGTATTTT. It encodes CASSPGLAGSTDTQYF.

The chain joins TRBV11-2 to TRBJ2-7; 9 nucleotides line up with TRBD1. After removal of 4 bases from V and 5 bases from J, the junction contained 9 bases not matched to a gene. This CDR3 has 15 residues. The germline CDR1 and CDR2 sequences are SGHAT and FQNNGV. The CDR3 region has the DNA TGTGCCAGCAGCTCGGACAGGGGTATTTACCACGAGCAGTACTTC. The encoded protein is CASSSDRGIYHEQYF.

The J gene is TRBJ2-1, the V gene TRBV5-1; TRBD2 might be the D (5 bases). The germline V gene has CDR1 SGHRS and CDR2 YFSETQ. Trimming stripped 2 bases from V and 9 bases from J, with 12 bases between. This CDR3 region has 13 residues. CDR3 sequence: CASSLDSVGEQFF. The CDR3 nucleotides read TGCGCCAGCAGCTTAGATAGCGTTGGTGAGCAGTTCTTC.

The chain joins TRBV27 to TRBJ2-7; D remains unclear. The CDR3 has 14 amino acids. V was pared by 6 bases and J by 0 bases, with 12 bases between. Germline CDR1 is MNHEY and CDR2 is SMNVEV (reference sequence). The CDR3: CASRESGPSYEQYF. CDR3 in DNA: TGTGCCAGCAGGGAATCAGGTCCCTCCTACGAGCAGTACTTC.

CDR3 in DNA: TGTGCCAGCAGTAAGCGGCGGGAGGGCGACGAGCAGTACTTC. This encodes CASSKRREGDEQYF. V gene TRBV27 combines with J gene TRBJ2-7, with TRBD2 matching over 9 bases. Germline trimming cut 5 bases from V and 5 bases from J; bases unmatched to any gene: 7. The CDR3 is 14 residues long. Germline assignment: CDR1 MNHEY and CDR2 SMNVEV (reference sequence).

The rearrangement joins TRBV5-8 to TRBJ1-2; 7 bases match TRBD1. The V gene end was trimmed by 6 bases and the J gene end by 3 bases; junction bases not matched to a gene: 8. In germline, CDR1 is SGHTS, CDR2 YDEGEE. CDR3 size: 14 residues. CDR3 nucleotide sequence: TGTGCCAGCATTCGAACAGGGGCCTACTATGGCTACACCTTC. Translation gives CASIRTGAYYGYTF.

This chain links TRBV5-1 with TRBJ1-4; a weak D match, TRBD1 (6 bases). The CDR3 loop spans 15 amino acids. Between the trimmed V and J ends, which lost 0 bases and 7 bases, there was a span of 13 bases. Germline V gene sequence: CDR1 SGHRS, CDR2 YFSETQ. The DNA of the CDR3 is TGCGCCAGCAGCTTGGGGACGGGGGGCGGTGAAAAACTGTTTTTT. This sequence encodes CASSLGTGGGEKLFF.

V gene TRBV24-1 combines with J gene TRBJ2-2; 8 nucleotides line up with TRBD1. The CDR3 consists of 16 residues. J gave up 1 base and V 2 bases, and 2 bases lay outside the gene matches. The V gene's germline CDR1 is KGHDR and CDR2 SFDVKD. CDR3 amino acids: CATSDSGGLNTGELFF. DNA for the CDR3: TGTGCCACCAGTGATTCAGGGGGCTTGAACACCGGGGAGCTGTTTTTT.

This chain uses TRBV19 with TRBJ1-1, with 7 bases that match TRBD1. Germline loops: CDR1 LNHDA, CDR2 SQIVND (reference sequence). J lost 6 bases, V lost 5 bases, and 6 bases had no gene match. The CDR3 length is 13 residues. The CDR3 DNA reads as TGTGCCAGTAGTCGAACAGGGGCCCCTGAAGCTTTCTTT. It yields the protein CASSRTGAPEAFF.

The sample holds one count of this clone. This chain uses TRBV28 with TRBJ2-7; TRBD1 aligns across 11 bases. CDR3 length: 15 residues. Germline CDR1 and CDR2: MDHEN and SYDVKM. The trim removed 6 bases at V and 4 bases at J, leaving 8 bases unmatched. CDR3 DNA: TGTGCCAGCAGCCACTACGGGACAGGGGGTTACGAGCAGTACTTC. Residues: CASSHYGTGGYEQYF.

This sequence joins TRBV28 and TRBJ1-4; TRBD1 might be the D (5 bases). This CDR3 contains 15 residues. V was clipped by 4 bases and J by 3 bases, with 12 bases between them. Germline V CDR1 and CDR2: MDHEN, SYDVKM. Written as DNA, the CDR3 is TGTGCCAGCAGTTGGACATCCGATTCTAATGAAAAACTGTTTTTT. It is translated as CASSWTSDSNEKLFF.

The genes are TRBV11-3 and TRBJ1-1, with no clear D. CDR3 length: 13 amino acids. Germline V lookup: CDR1 SGHNT, CDR2 YENEEA. V was pared by 3 bases and J by 4 bases, with 9 bases between. The CDR3 bases are TGTGCCAGCAGCTTGTCACAGATCACTGAAGCTTTCTTT. Its translation: CASSLSQITEAFF.

V gene TRBV7-9 combines with J gene TRBJ1-5; 8 bases fit TRBD1. The CDR3 is made up of 15 amino acids. The V and J ends lost 2 bases and 6 bases, in that order; junction bases with no gene match: 6. The germline V gene encodes CDR1 SEHNR and CDR2 FQNEAQ (reference sequence). Here the CDR3 DNA reads TGTGCCAGCAGCTTACAGGGGGCATGGGGTCAGCCCCAGCATTTT. Protein product: CASSLQGAWGQPQHF.

This clone was seen a single time. The chain couples TRBV6-5 to TRBJ1-5, with D perhaps TRBD1 (6 bases). The V and J ends lost 4 bases and 6 bases respectively, with 13 bases between them. Germline CDR1 reads MNHEY; CDR2 reads SVGAGI. This CDR3 has 14 residues. The CDR3 loop is CASSSREGGQPQHF. In nucleotides, the CDR3 is TGTGCCAGCAGTTCTCGTGAAGGGGGTCAGCCCCAGCATTTT.

This chain uses TRBV12-3 or TRBV12-4 with TRBJ2-5; 7 nucleotides align to TRBD2. CDR3 length: 13 residues. J was trimmed by 5 bases and V by 3 bases; bases with no gene match: 3. The CDR3 is CASSLGEGETQYF. The DNA of the CDR3 is TGTGCCAGCAGTTTGGGGGAGGGGGAGACCCAGTACTTC.

This chain joins TRBV19 and TRBJ1-4, with no clear D. The CDR3 sequence is 15 residues long. The V end lost 4 bases, the J end lost 2 bases, and 11 bases lay between the germline ends. Per the germline V gene, CDR1 is LNHDA and CDR2 is SQIVND (reference sequence). The CDR3 region is CASSSRRGTNEKLFF. Here the CDR3 DNA reads TGTGCCAGTAGTAGCCGCCGAGGGACTAATGAAAAACTGTTTTTT.